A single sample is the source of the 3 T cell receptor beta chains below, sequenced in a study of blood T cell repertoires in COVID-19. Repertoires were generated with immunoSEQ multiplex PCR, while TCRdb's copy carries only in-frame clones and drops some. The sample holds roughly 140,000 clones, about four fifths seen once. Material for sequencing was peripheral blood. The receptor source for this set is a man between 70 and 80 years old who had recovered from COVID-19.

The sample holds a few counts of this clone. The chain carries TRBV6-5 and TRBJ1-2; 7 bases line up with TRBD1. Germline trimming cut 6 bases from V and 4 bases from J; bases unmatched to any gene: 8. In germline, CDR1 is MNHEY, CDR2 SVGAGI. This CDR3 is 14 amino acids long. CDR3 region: CASRGDRIPYGYTF. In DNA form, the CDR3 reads TGTGCCAGCAGAGGGGACAGAATTCCCTATGGCTACACCTTC.

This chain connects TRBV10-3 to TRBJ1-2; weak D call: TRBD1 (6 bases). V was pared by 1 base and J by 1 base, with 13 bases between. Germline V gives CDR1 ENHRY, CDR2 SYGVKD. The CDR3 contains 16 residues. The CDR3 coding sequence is TGTGCCATCAGTGAGTTCGACAGGAAGCATAACTATGGCTACACCTTC. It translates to CAISEFDRKHNYGYTF.

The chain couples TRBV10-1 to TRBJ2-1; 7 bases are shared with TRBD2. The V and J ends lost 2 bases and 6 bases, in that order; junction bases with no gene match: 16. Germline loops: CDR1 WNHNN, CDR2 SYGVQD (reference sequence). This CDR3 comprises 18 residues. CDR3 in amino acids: CASSEGRRGRVAGNEQFF. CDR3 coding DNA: TGCGCCAGCAGTGAGGGGCGGCGGGGGAGGGTGGCCGGCAATGAGCAGTTCTTC.